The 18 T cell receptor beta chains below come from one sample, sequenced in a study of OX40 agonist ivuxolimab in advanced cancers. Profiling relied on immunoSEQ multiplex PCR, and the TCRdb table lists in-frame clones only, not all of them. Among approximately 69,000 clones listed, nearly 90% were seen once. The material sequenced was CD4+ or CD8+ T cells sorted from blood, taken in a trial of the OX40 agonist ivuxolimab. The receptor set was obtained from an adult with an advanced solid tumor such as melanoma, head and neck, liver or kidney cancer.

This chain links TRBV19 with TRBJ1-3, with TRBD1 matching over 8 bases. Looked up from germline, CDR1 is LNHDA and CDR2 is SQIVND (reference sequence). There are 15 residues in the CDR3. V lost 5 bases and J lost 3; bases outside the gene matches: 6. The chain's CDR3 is CASSPTGDFGNTIYF. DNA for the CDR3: TGTGCCAGTAGTCCGACAGGGGACTTTGGAAACACCATATATTTT.

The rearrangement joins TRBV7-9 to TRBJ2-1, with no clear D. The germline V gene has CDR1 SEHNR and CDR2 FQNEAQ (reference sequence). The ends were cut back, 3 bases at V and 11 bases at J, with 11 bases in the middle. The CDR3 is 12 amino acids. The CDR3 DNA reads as TGTGCCAGCAGCTTCGAGACACCCAAGCAGTTCTTC. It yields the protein CASSFETPKQFF.

The CDR3 protein is CASSLQPFQPQHF. DNA of the CDR3: TGCGCCAGCAGCCTCCAGCCCTTTCAGCCCCAGCATTTT. The rearrangement joins TRBV10-2 to TRBJ1-5, with D unresolved. CDR1 WSHSY and CDR2 SAAADI come from the germline V gene. CDR3 length: 13 residues. Trimming removed 6 bases at V and 6 bases at J, with 12 bases between.

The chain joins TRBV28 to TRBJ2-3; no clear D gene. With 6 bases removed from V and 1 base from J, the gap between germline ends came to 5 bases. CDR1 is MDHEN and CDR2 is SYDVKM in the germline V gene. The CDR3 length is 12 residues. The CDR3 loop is CASRLRTDTQYF. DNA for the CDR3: TGTGCCAGCAGGCTCCGCACAGATACGCAGTATTTT. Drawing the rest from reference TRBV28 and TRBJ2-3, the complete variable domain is DVKVTQSSRYLVKRTGEKVFLECVQDMDHENMFWYRQDPGLGLRLIYFSYDVKMKEKGDIPEGYSVSREKKERFSLILESASTNQTSMYLCASRLRTDTQYFGPGTRLTVL.

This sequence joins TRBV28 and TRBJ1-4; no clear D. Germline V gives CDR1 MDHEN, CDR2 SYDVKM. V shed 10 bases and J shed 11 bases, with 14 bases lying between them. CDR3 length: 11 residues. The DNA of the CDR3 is TGTGCCACCAAAATGGCGTTCAAACTGTTTTTT. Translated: CATKMAFKLFF.

For the CDR3, the DNA is TGTGCCAGCAGCTTAGATTATCCAGATACGCAGTATTTT. It yields the protein CASSLDYPDTQYF. The V gene is TRBV7-2, the J gene TRBJ2-3; D unclear. CDR3 size: 13 residues. In germline, CDR1 is SGHTA, CDR2 FQGNSA. Trimming cost V 1 base and J 4 bases, with 6 bases left between them.

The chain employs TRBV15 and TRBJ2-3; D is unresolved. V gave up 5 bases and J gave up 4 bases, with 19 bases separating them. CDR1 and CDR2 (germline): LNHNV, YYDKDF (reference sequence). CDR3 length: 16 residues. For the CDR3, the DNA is TGTGCCACCAGCGTACGCCGCATCGGGTTTTCAGATACGCAGTATTTT. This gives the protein CATSVRRIGFSDTQYF.

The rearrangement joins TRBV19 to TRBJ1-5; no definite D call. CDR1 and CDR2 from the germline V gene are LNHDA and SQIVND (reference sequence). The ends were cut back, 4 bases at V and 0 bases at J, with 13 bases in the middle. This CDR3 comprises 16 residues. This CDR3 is CASSKVGRPSNQPQHF. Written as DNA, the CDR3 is TGTGCCAGTAGTAAAGTAGGCAGGCCTAGCAATCAGCCCCAGCATTTT.

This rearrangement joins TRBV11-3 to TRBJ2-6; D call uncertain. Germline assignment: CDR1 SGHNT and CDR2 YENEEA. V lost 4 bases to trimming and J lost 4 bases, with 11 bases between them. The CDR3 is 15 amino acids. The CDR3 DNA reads TGTGCCAGCAGCTCCTCGGGCCCGGGGGCCAACGTCCTGACTTTC. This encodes CASSSSGPGANVLTF.

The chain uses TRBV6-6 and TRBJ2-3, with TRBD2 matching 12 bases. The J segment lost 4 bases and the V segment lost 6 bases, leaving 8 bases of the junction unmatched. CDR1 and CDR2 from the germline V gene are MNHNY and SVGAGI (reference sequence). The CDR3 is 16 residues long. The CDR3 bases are TGTGCCAGCAGCGGTCGACTAGCGGGAGACTCAGATACGCAGTATTTT. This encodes CASSGRLAGDSDTQYF.

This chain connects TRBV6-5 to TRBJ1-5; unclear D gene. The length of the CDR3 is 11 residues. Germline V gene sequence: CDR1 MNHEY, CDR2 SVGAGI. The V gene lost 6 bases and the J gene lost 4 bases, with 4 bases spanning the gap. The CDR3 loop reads CASRYNQPQHF. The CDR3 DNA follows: TGTGCCAGCAGATATAATCAGCCCCAGCATTTT.

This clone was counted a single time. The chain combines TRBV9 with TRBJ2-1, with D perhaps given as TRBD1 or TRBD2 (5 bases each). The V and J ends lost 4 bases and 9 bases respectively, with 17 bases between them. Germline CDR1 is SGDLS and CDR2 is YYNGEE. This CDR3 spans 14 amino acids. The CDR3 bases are TGTGCCAGCAGCCCTCGAGCGGTTGGGGGTGAGCAGTTCTTC. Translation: CASSPRAVGGEQFF.

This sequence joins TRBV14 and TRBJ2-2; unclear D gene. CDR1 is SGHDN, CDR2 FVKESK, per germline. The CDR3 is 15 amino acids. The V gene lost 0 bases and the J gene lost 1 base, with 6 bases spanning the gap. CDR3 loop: CASSQDRQNTGELFF. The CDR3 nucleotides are TGTGCCAGCAGCCAAGATAGGCAGAACACCGGGGAGCTGTTTTTT.

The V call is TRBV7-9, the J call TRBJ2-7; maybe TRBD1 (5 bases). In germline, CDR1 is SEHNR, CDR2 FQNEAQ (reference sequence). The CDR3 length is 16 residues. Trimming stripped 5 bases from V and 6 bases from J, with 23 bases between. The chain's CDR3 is CASSPSGAVGLAEQYF. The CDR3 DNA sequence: TGTGCCAGCAGCCCGTCTGGGGCCGTGGGTCTTGCCGAGCAGTACTTC.

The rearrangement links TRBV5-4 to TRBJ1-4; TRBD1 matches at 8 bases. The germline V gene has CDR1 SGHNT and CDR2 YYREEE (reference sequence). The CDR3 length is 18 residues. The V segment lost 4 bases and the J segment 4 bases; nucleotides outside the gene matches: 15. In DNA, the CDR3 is TGTGCCAGCAGCCCGAGGACAGGGCGCTCCGGACTTAATGAAAAACTGTTTTTT. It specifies CASSPRTGRSGLNEKLFF.

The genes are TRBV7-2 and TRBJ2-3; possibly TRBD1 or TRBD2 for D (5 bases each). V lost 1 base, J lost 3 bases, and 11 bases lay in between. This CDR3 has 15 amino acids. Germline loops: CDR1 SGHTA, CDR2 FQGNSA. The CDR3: CASSLGGAQTDTQYF. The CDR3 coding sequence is TGTGCCAGCAGCTTAGGAGGGGCCCAAACAGATACGCAGTATTTT.

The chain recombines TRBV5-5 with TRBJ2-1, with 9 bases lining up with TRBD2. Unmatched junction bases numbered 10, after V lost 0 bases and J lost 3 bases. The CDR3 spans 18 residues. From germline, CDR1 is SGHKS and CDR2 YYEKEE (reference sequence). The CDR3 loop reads CASSLAGGGRADYNEQFF. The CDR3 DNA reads TGTGCCAGCAGCTTGGCCGGGGGCGGGAGGGCCGACTACAATGAGCAGTTCTTC.

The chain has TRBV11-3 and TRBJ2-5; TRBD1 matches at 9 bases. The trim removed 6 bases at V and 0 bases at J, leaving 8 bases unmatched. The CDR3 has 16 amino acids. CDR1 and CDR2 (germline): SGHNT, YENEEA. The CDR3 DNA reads TGTGCCAGCAGTCTGGGACAGGGCCGGTACCAAGAGACCCAGTACTTC. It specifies CASSLGQGRYQETQYF.